What follows is one TCR beta chain and its context. The sample originates from a study of blood T cell repertoires in COVID-19. Study in general: Acute and convalescent COVID-19 specimens originated in the United States, Italy and Spain.

Seattle's enrolled individuals joined amid active infection and were then monitored longitudinally. The V gene's germline CDR1 is PRHDT and CDR2 FYEKMQ (reference sequence). The CDR3 has 19 amino acids. The V segment lost 3 bases and the J segment 2 bases; nucleotides outside the gene matches: 12. This table comes from immunoSEQ multiplex PCR, and its TCRdb copy is limited to in-frame clones, with some not included. The sample shows 350,000 or so clones, roughly nine tenths of them seen only once. The J gene is TRBJ2-2, the V gene TRBV13; 10 bases match TRBD2. Input material: peripheral blood. The clonotype was recovered from a woman in her sixties or seventies with COVID-19, enrolled during active disease. CDR3 nucleotides: TGTGCCAGCAGCTTGGGGCTAGCGGGGGCCGAAGTAAACACCGGGGAGCTGTTTTTT. Translated, it gives CASSLGLAGAEVNTGELFF. Full variable domain (remainder filled in from reference TRBV13 and TRBJ2-2): AAGVIQSPRHLIKEKRETATLKCYPIPRHDTVYWYQQGPGQDPQFLISFYEKMQSDKGSIPDRFSAQQFSDYHSELNMSSLELGDSALYFCASSLGLAGAEVNTGELFFGEGSRLTVL.